This is a list of T cell receptor beta chains from one sample in a study of CD8+CD57+ T cells in acquired aplastic anemia. TCRdb independently ran MiXCR on the reads; one entry per CDR3 protein. Of some 220,000 distinct CDR3 sequences in the sample, almost 35% were seen once. Sequenced: sorted CD4+, CD8+, or CD8+CD57+ T cells (not recorded which) from PBMCs. These receptor sequences come from a human donor in good health, serving as a control. Each CDR3 is given with its conserved first and last residue. D genes are given only for firm matches. The size field is filled for only some rows; it gives once, few, many or a size class.

many	TRBV5-5	NA	TRBJ1-6	CASTYVTSPLHF	TGTGCCAGCACCTATGTCACTTCACCCCTCCACTTT
many	TRBV12-3/TRBV12-4	TRBD1	TRBJ2-7	CASRLETGDYEQYF	TGTGCCAGCAGACTCGAGACAGGGGACTACGAGCAGTACTTC
NA	TRBV19	NA	TRBJ1-5	CASSFSVAGLNQPQHF	TGTGCCAGTAGTTTTTCAGTGGCAGGCCTCAATCAGCCCCAGCATTTT
few	TRBV5-6	NA	TRBJ2-2	CASSLLRDRSTGELFF	TGTGCCAGCAGCTTGCTCAGGGATCGCTCTACCGGGGAGCTGTTTTTT
NA	TRBV6-4	TRBD1	TRBJ2-3	CASSPGTGMDTQYF	TGTGCCAGCAGTCCCGGGACAGGGATGGATACGCAGTATTTT
many	TRBV9	NA	TRBJ1-2	CASSVDPGGYGYTF	TGTGCCAGCAGCGTAGATCCGGGCGGCTATGGCTACACCTTC
many	TRBV10-1	NA	TRBJ2-7	CASSESGPRSYEQYF	TGCGCCAGCAGTGAGTCAGGGCCCAGGTCCTACGAGCAGTACTTC
many	TRBV2	NA	TRBJ2-7	CASTLENSSYEQYF	TGTGCCAGCACATTAGAGAACAGCTCCTACGAGCAGTACTTC
NA	TRBV20-1	NA	TRBJ1-2	CSASPYYTF	TGCAGTGCTAGTCCCTACTACACCTTC
NA	TRBV12-3/TRBV12-4	TRBD1	TRBJ1-3	CASSWQGADGNTIYF	TGTGCCAGCAGTTGGCAGGGGGCGGATGGAAACACCATATATTTT
few	TRBV5-1	TRBD1	TRBJ2-3	CASSLVGTGRTDTQYF	TGCGCCAGCAGCTTGGTTGGGACAGGGCGCACAGATACGCAGTATTTT
NA	TRBV2	NA	TRBJ2-3	CAFNSRTDTQYF	TGTGCCTTCAACAGCCGCACAGATACGCAGTATTTT
many	TRBV7-2	NA	TRBJ1-2	CVSRRTRVSYGYTF	TGTGTCAGCAGACGAACCAGGGTCAGCTATGGCTACACCTTC
NA	TRBV7-2	NA	TRBJ2-7	CASPRDSSYEQYF	TGTGCCAGCCCTCGCGACAGCTCCTACGAGCAGTACTTC
NA	TRBV19	NA	TRBJ2-1	CASSTDTYSYNEQFF	TGTGCCAGTAGTACCGACACATACTCCTACAATGAGCAGTTCTTC
many	TRBV29-1	NA	TRBJ2-3	CSVEGGRGSGTDTQYF	TGCAGCGTTGAAGGGGGGCGGGGGAGTGGCACAGATACGCAGTATTTT
NA	TRBV7-9	NA	TRBJ1-6	CPSSERVPNSPLHF	TGTCCCAGCAGTGAAAGGGTTCCGAATTCACCCCTCCACTTT
many	TRBV7-9	TRBD1	TRBJ1-2	CASSSGQGGGYTF	TGTGCCAGCAGCTCCGGACAGGGAGGTGGCTACACCTTC
many	TRBV7-8	NA	TRBJ2-2	CASSQRDGNTGELFF	TGTGCCAGCAGCCAACGGGACGGTAACACCGGGGAGCTGTTTTTT
NA	TRBV9	TRBD2	TRBJ2-1	CASSPQREGPFGEQFF	TGTGCCAGCAGCCCACAACGGGAGGGCCCCTTTGGGGAGCAGTTCTTC
few	TRBV11-3	NA	TRBJ1-1	CASSLEGRLDTEAFF	TGTGCCAGCAGCTTGGAGGGGCGATTGGACACTGAAGCTTTCTTT
once	TRBV5-1	NA	TRBJ1-3	CASGSAEGGFGNTIYF	TGCGCCAGCGGTAGCGCCGAAGGGGGATTTGGAAACACCATATATTTT
NA	TRBV10-2	NA	TRBJ1-5	CASSESAVLSQHF	TGCGCCAGCAGTGAGTCAGCAGTTTTGTCCCAGCATTTT
NA	TRBV27	TRBD1	TRBJ2-1	CASLEGDRGLTEQFF	TGTGCCAGCTTAGAGGGGGACAGGGGCCTAACTGAGCAGTTCTTC
many	TRBV20-1	TRBD1	TRBJ2-7	CSARDTGTGDGHPPYF	TGCAGTGCCCGTGATACCGGGACAGGGGATGGCCACCCCCCGTACTTC
few	TRBV6-1	TRBD1	TRBJ2-7	CASSMYRGTYEQYF	TGTGCCAGCAGTATGTACAGGGGAACCTACGAGCAGTACTTC
few	TRBV5-1	TRBD1	TRBJ2-2	CASSLAGTVTGELFF	TGCGCCAGCAGCTTAGCCGGGACAGTCACCGGGGAGCTGTTTTTT